One sample yielded the 27 T cell receptor beta chains listed below, sequenced in a study of T cell changes during pregnancy in multiple sclerosis. Here immunoSEQ multiplex PCR was the method, and the copy in TCRdb shows in-frame clones only, minus some. The data contain 65,000 to 90,000 clones, 80% to 95% of them singletons. The sequencing used peripheral blood, collected in the second trimester of pregnancy. These receptors came from a female donor with multiple sclerosis, enrolled in a pregnancy study.

The CDR3 here is CASAMGSGSMNEQFF. The CDR3 bases are TGTGCCAGCGCAATGGGGAGCGGGAGTATGAATGAGCAGTTCTTC. This chain connects TRBV6-4 to TRBJ2-1; 8 bases line up with TRBD2. The CDR3 is made up of 15 amino acids. Germline V CDR1 and CDR2: MRHNA, SNTAGT. V gave up 8 bases and J gave up 7 bases; unmatched junction bases: 13.

This clone has a handful of counts. The chain has TRBV11-2 and TRBJ2-4, with D hard to call. The germline V gene has CDR1 SGHAT and CDR2 FQNNGV. Trimming pared 5 bases from V and 6 bases from J, leaving 8 bases between. This CDR3 region has 12 residues. The CDR3 coding sequence is TGTGCCAGCAGCCCCCTATCAAACATTCAGTACTTC. Translating it yields CASSPLSNIQYF.

This clone was seen a single time. The chain employs TRBV5-1 and TRBJ2-3; D unresolved. Per the germline V gene, CDR1 is SGHRS and CDR2 is YFSETQ. Trimming cost V 4 bases and J 4 bases, with 7 bases left between them. The CDR3 extends over 12 amino acids. The CDR3 DNA is TGCGCCAGCAGCACAACCCCAGATACGCAGTATTTT. It specifies CASSTTPDTQYF. Full variable domain (remainder filled in from reference TRBV5-1 and TRBJ2-3): KAGVTQTPRYLIKTRGQQVTLSCSPISGHRSVSWYQQTPGQGLQFLFEYFSETQRNKGNFPGRFSGRQFSNSRSEMNVSTLELGDSALYLCASSTTPDTQYFGPGTRLTVL.

The CDR3 region is CASSVGSQYQETQYF. The CDR3 DNA sequence: TGTGCCAGCAGCGTAGGAAGCCAATACCAAGAGACCCAGTACTTC. The chain joins TRBV9 to TRBJ2-5, with D uncertain. The germline V gene encodes CDR1 SGDLS and CDR2 YYNGEE. CDR3 size: 15 residues. V was trimmed by 0 bases and J by 0 bases, leaving 9 bases between them.

The chain carries TRBV5-5 and TRBJ1-5; maybe TRBD1 (5 bases). The CDR3 extends over 13 amino acids. V lost 4 bases to trimming and J lost 4 bases, with 9 bases between them. CDR1 is SGHKS and CDR2 is YYEKEE in the germline V gene (reference sequence). The CDR3 protein is CASSLGLNQPQHF. DNA for the CDR3: TGTGCCAGCAGCCTGGGACTAAATCAGCCCCAGCATTTT.

J is TRBJ1-1 and V is TRBV9; D not resolved. Per germline, CDR1 SGDLS and CDR2 YYNGEE. Deletions cut 3 bases from V and 5 bases from J, with 8 bases between. CDR3 length equals 12 residues. In DNA form, the CDR3 reads TGTGCCAGCAGCGAGAGGGATACTGAAGCTTTCTTT. This codes for CASSERDTEAFF. The entire variable domain, with the rest obtained from reference TRBV9 and TRBJ1-1, is as follows: DSGVTQTPKHLITATGQRVTLRCSPRSGDLSVYWYQQSLDQGLQFLIQYYNGEERAKGNILERFSAQQFPDLHSELNLSSLELGDSALYFCASSERDTEAFFGQGTRLTVV.

V usage is TRBV29-1 and J usage is TRBJ2-1; 11 bases are shared with TRBD2. CDR3 length: 16 residues. After removal of 0 bases from V and 6 bases from J, the junction contained 7 bases not matched to a gene. Germline loops: CDR1 SQVTM, CDR2 ANQGSEA. The CDR3 nucleotides are TGCAGCGTTGAAGACCGACTAGCGGGATTTGGCAATGAGCAGTTCTTC. It codes for CSVEDRLAGFGNEQFF.

This clone has only one observation. CDR3 sequence: CASTSTGAEQYF. The CDR3 DNA reads TGTGCCAGCACCTCAACAGGGGCCGAGCAGTACTTC. The V call is TRBV7-8, the J call TRBJ2-7, with TRBD1 identical over 7 bases. Germline V lookup: CDR1 SGHVS, CDR2 FQNEAQ. V gave up 7 bases and J gave up 6 bases; unmatched junction bases: 6. This CDR3 spans 12 amino acids. The full variable domain, with the rest looked up from reference TRBV7-8 and TRBJ2-7, is GAGVSQSPRYKVAKRGQDVALRCDPISGHVSLFWYQQALGQGPEFLTYFQNEAQLDKSGLPSDRFFAERPEGSVSTLKIQRTQQEDSAVYLCASTSTGAEQYFGPGTRLTVT.

The sample holds one count of this clone. The chain has TRBV21-1 and TRBJ2-5; the D call of TRBD1 is as the table states it, not checked on the DNA. TRBV21-1 is a recognized pseudogene. The CDR3 length is 21 residues. CDR3 loop: CASSKGERTTLAGTGGETQYF. For the CDR3, the DNA is TGTGCCAGCAGCAAGGGGGAGCGAACGACCCTCGCAGGGACAGGGGGAGAGACCCAGTACTTC.

V is TRBV5-1 and J is TRBJ2-1; 8 bases map to TRBD2. V trimming: 0 bases; J trimming: 7 bases; junction bases outside the gene matches: 3. CDR3 length: 14 amino acids. Looked up from germline, CDR1 is SGHRS and CDR2 is YFSETQ. CDR3 in amino acids: CASSLVPGGNEQFF. The CDR3 bases are TGCGCCAGCAGCTTGGTTCCGGGGGGGAATGAGCAGTTCTTC.

The J gene is TRBJ1-1, the V gene TRBV18; possible D gene TRBD1, 6 bases. Looked up from germline, CDR1 is KGHSH and CDR2 is LQKENI. The CDR3 totals 14 residues. V lost 3 bases and J 4 bases, leaving 12 bases between the germline ends. The CDR3 protein is CASSPEWGRTEAFF. The CDR3 nucleotides are TGTGCCAGCTCACCCGAGTGGGGGCGCACTGAAGCTTTCTTT.

The chain combines TRBV7-9 with TRBJ1-5; 9 nucleotides line up with TRBD1. V trimming: 4 bases; J trimming: 7 bases; junction bases outside the gene matches: 8. Germline-derived CDR1 and CDR2 are SEHNR and FQNEAQ (reference sequence). CDR3 length: 15 amino acids. CDR3 nucleotide sequence: TGTGCCAGCAGCTGGGGGACAGGGACGGGACAGCCCCAGCATTTT. Residues: CASSWGTGTGQPQHF.

V and J are TRBV5-1 and TRBJ2-3; 12 nucleotides agree with TRBD1. Trimming cost V 3 bases and J 7 bases; bases outside gene matches: 9. Germline CDR1 SGHRS, CDR2 YFSETQ. The CDR3 extends over 16 amino acids. The CDR3 protein is CASSSFPGQGANTQYF. The CDR3, as DNA: TGCGCCAGCAGCTCCTTCCCGGGACAGGGGGCGAATACGCAGTATTTT. Full variable domain (outside the CDR3, taken from reference TRBV5-1 and TRBJ2-3): KAGVTQTPRYLIKTRGQQVTLSCSPISGHRSVSWYQQTPGQGLQFLFEYFSETQRNKGNFPGRFSGRQFSNSRSEMNVSTLELGDSALYLCASSSFPGQGANTQYFGPGTRLTVL.

This clone appeared a few times. The rearrangement links TRBV7-3 to TRBJ2-2; D not resolved. V lost 5 bases, J lost 5 bases, and 9 bases lay in between. The germline CDR1 and CDR2 sequences are SGHTA and FQGTGA. This CDR3 contains 13 residues. The CDR3: CASSPYSTGELFF. The CDR3, as DNA: TGTGCCAGCAGCCCCTACAGTACCGGGGAGCTGTTTTTT.

The chain combines TRBV5-1 with TRBJ2-5, with D possibly being TRBD2 (6 bases). Trimming pared 4 bases from V and 5 bases from J, leaving 15 bases between. CDR3 length: 14 amino acids. Germline V CDR1 and CDR2: SGHRS, YFSETQ. CDR3 residues: CASSAPSVGETQYF. The DNA for the CDR3 is TGCGCCAGCAGCGCCCCTAGCGTCGGGGAGACCCAGTACTTC. Combining the CDR3 with reference TRBV5-1 and TRBJ2-5 gives the whole variable domain KAGVTQTPRYLIKTRGQQVTLSCSPISGHRSVSWYQQTPGQGLQFLFEYFSETQRNKGNFPGRFSGRQFSNSRSEMNVSTLELGDSALYLCASSAPSVGETQYFGPGTRLLVL.

This sequence joins TRBV28 and TRBJ2-7, with TRBD2 as a possible D gene (6 bases). This CDR3 is built from 16 residues. With 6 bases removed from V and 4 bases from J, the gap between germline ends came to 22 bases. The germline CDR1 and CDR2 sequences are MDHEN and SYDVKM. In DNA, the CDR3 is TGTGCCAGCAGCAGGAGTTCCACGGGACTGCATTACGAGCAGTACTTC. It yields the protein CASSRSSTGLHYEQYF.

The chain employs TRBV28 and TRBJ2-3, with 12 positions matching TRBD2. Germline V gene sequence: CDR1 MDHEN, CDR2 SYDVKM. V dropped 0 bases and J dropped 2; count of bases not matched to a gene: 3. The CDR3 totals 17 residues. This CDR3 is CASSLWGTSGSTDTQYF. The CDR3 DNA sequence: TGTGCCAGCAGTTTATGGGGGACTAGCGGGTCCACAGATACGCAGTATTTT.

The V and J genes are TRBV12-5 and TRBJ1-5; D is unclear. The CDR3 sequence is 13 residues long. CDR1 and CDR2 (germline): LGHNT, FRNRAP. The ends were cut back, 10 bases at V and 0 bases at J, with 10 bases in the middle. The DNA of the CDR3 is TGTGCTACCTCGGGATATAGCAATCAGCCCCAGCATTTT. Its protein product is CATSGYSNQPQHF.

The chain uses TRBV14 and TRBJ2-1; D is perhaps TRBD1 (6 bases). Germline CDR1 is SGHDN and CDR2 is FVKESK. V was clipped by 0 bases and J by 9 bases, with 12 bases between them. The CDR3 extends over 14 amino acids. The CDR3 DNA reads TGTGCCAGCAGCCAAGAGATGGGGGCATTTGAGCAGTTCTTC. Its translation is CASSQEMGAFEQFF.

The CDR3 DNA follows: TGCGCCAGCGCGCAATCTGTGTTTGAAAAACTGTTTTTT. This gives the protein CASAQSVFEKLFF. The chain joins TRBV4-1 to TRBJ1-4, with D unclear. V shed 8 bases and J shed 7 bases, with 14 bases lying between them. Looked up from germline, CDR1 is MGHRA and CDR2 is YSYEKL. The CDR3 loop spans 13 amino acids.

The gene calls are TRBV5-1 and TRBJ2-1, with 9 bases that match TRBD2. The germline V gene has CDR1 SGHRS and CDR2 YFSETQ. The J segment lost 9 bases and the V segment lost 1 base, leaving 20 bases of the junction unmatched. This CDR3 is 19 amino acids long. CDR3: CASSLRRAGGLGTASEQFF. The DNA for the CDR3 is TGCGCCAGCAGCTTGCGGCGGGCGGGGGGGCTCGGTACGGCTTCTGAGCAGTTCTTC.

The chain combines TRBV2 with TRBJ1-4, with TRBD1 matching over 7 bases. CDR3 length equals 13 residues. The J segment lost 5 bases and the V segment lost 4 bases, leaving 1 base of the junction unmatched. The germline V gene has CDR1 SNHLY and CDR2 FYNNEI. In DNA form, the CDR3 reads TGTGCCAGCAGTGTCAGGGGGAATGAAAAACTGTTTTTT. Translated, it gives CASSVRGNEKLFF. Variable domain in full (rest from reference TRBV2 and TRBJ1-4): EPEVTQTPSHQVTQMGQEVILRCVPISNHLYFYWYRQILGQKVEFLVSFYNNEISEKSEIFDDQFSVERPDGSNFTLKIRSTKLEDSAMYFCASSVRGNEKLFFGSGTQLSVL.

The gene calls are TRBV28 and TRBJ2-7; TRBD2 might be the D (7 bases). Germline lookup yields CDR1 MDHEN and CDR2 SYDVKM. The CDR3 has 16 amino acids. V was shortened by 2 bases and J by 4 bases, with 18 bases between the two germline ends. The DNA of the CDR3 is TGTGCCAGCAGTTTACCAGGGGCACTAGCGCTGTACGAGCAGTACTTC. It is translated as CASSLPGALALYEQYF.

The chain joins TRBV6-5 to TRBJ2-2; 8 bases map to TRBD2. The CDR3 totals 15 residues. Trimming took 6 bases from V and 7 from J; bases not matched to a gene: 10. Germline CDR1 and CDR2: MNHEY and SVGAGI. CDR3 amino acids: CASSSRTGGIGELFF. The CDR3 DNA sequence: TGTGCCAGCAGCAGTCGAACGGGAGGGATCGGGGAGCTGTTTTTT.

In this sample, this clone turned up a few times. The chain links TRBV19 to TRBJ1-5, with D hard to call. V was trimmed by 6 bases and J by 3 bases, leaving 15 bases between them. Germline V CDR1 and CDR2: LNHDA, SQIVND (reference sequence). CDR3 size: 15 residues. The CDR3 sequence is CASSSIGGDNQPQHF. Here the CDR3 DNA reads TGTGCCAGTAGCTCAATAGGAGGTGACAATCAGCCCCAGCATTTT.

The J gene is TRBJ1-5, the V gene TRBV4-2; TRBD1 agrees at 7 bases. The CDR3 covers 15 residues. The germline gives CDR1 LGHNA, CDR2 YNFKEQ. The trim removed 3 bases at V and 6 bases at J, leaving 8 bases unmatched. Written as DNA, the CDR3 is TGTGCCAGCAGCCAGAGAGACAGGGATGTTCAGCCCCAGCATTTT. This gives the protein CASSQRDRDVQPQHF.

V usage is TRBV5-1 and J usage is TRBJ2-3; 11 nucleotides line up with TRBD2. The germline gives CDR1 SGHRS, CDR2 YFSETQ. The CDR3 loop spans 19 amino acids. The trim removed 0 bases at V and 6 bases at J, leaving 15 bases unmatched. The CDR3 DNA follows: TGCGCCAGCAGCTTGGCCCCACCAGGGACTAGCGGAGGAGGGGATACGCAGTATTTT. This sequence encodes CASSLAPPGTSGGGDTQYF.